This TCR beta chain was sequenced in a study of human T cells and chemical hapten exposure. Study-wide context: Slight differences in pooled library volume were the main source of varying TCR yields across samples.

CDR3 length equals 16 residues. V lost 3 bases to trimming and J lost 2 bases; unmatched junction nucleotides: 6. Germline V gene data show CDR1 as SEHNR and CDR2 as FQNEAQ (reference sequence). Each CDR3 protein gets one entry after TCRdb re-called the RACE reads with MiXCR. The repertoire has approximately 97,000 distinct CDR3 sequences, 27% of them found once; the top ten carry 10% to 13%. General study findings and limits: Having alopecia, donors may respond immunologically unlike healthy people. Sensitizing with DPC caused no change in TCRs above 1 in 1000 frequency.

Details on this clonotype: No antigen is known for it.

Time point specified: patch test 3, about 24 weeks after DPC sensitization. Treatment here: therapeutic diphenylcyclopropenone sensitization with weekly scalp DPC. Only after blood had been drawn was each patch test applied. This rearrangement joins TRBV7-9 to TRBJ2-3; 9 nucleotides line up with TRBD1. The receptor's source is a man aged 40-49 years with alopecia areata. Some clones in this sample may be carry-over from other donors' samples. The sample here was whole blood, taken in connection with sensitization to the hapten diphenylcyclopropenone (DPC). CDR3 in amino acids: CASSFSDRGFTDTQYF. The CDR3 coding sequence is TGTGCCAGCAGCTTCTCTGACAGGGGGTTCACAGATACGCAGTATTTT. The full variable domain, rest sourced from reference TRBV7-9 and TRBJ2-3, is DTGVSQNPRHKITKRGQNVTFRCDPISEHNRLYWYRQTLGQGPEFLTYFQNEAQLEKSRLLSDRFSAERPKGSFSTLEIQRTEQGDSAMYLCASSFSDRGFTDTQYFGPGTRLTVL.